This T cell receptor (beta chain) was profiled in a study of molecular identifiers for immune sequencing clone quantification. Across the study: Across replicate runs, RNA obtained from approximately 20,000 or 100,000 naive CD8 cells was divided into five, with four undergoing sequencing. Whole-study findings and limits: In CMV-specific effectors, clones above 20 copies held over 98% of molecules; naive, under 1%. Sizes of highly expanded clones could be underestimated through identical TCRs sharing a barcode.

On this clonotype: The antigen remains unidentified. Germline and junction disagree at one end, which may indicate a read error.

The CDR3 runs 16 residues. The germline gives CDR1 MGHRA, CDR2 YSYEKL. The naive CD8 libraries originated from between about 18,000 and 1,000,000 sorted cells and drew on 10%, 30% or 50% RNA. Each CDR3 protein is one row after TCRdb ran MiXCR on the PCR reads. Altogether approximately 500,000 distinct CDR3 sequences are present, roughly 25% being singletons, with the ten largest covering approximately 0.76%. The chain has TRBV4-1 and TRBJ2-7; 9 nucleotides align to TRBD1. The TCR comes from a human donor in good health. Some libraries in this study had Jurkat cell RNA spiked in. Material: naive CD8+ T cells from blood, with Jurkat cell RNA spiked in. Subset given: FACS-sorted CD8+CD4-CCR7+CD45RA+ naive T cells. The CDR3 DNA reads as TGCGCCCGCAGCCACAGCCGGGACAGGGTTTCGTACGAGCAGTACTTC. Translating gives CARSHSRDRVSYEQYF.